This T cell receptor (beta chain) was found in a study of blood T cell repertoires in COVID-19 (TCRdb year 2020). Looking at the study overall: The collaborator samples originated in the United States, Italy and Spain and spanned the acute and convalescent phases of COVID-19. The prospective study material was composed of cDNA or gDNA derived from T cells, B-cell-depleted T cells, or PBMCs. Subjects who had been exposed to COVID-19, were actively infected with it, or had recovered from it provided the deeply sampled blood TCRbeta repertoires that made up the dataset. The repertoires were made available in a free public database intended to serve as a resource for research on the immune response to SARS-CoV-2. The samples were drawn from two sources: the first 160 participants of the ongoing ImmuneRACE study, and over 950 subjects contributed by 6 global collaborators. Nearly every sample came with metadata listing a de-identified subject ID, COVID-19 status, age in years and sex. Where available, HLA class I and class II types were taken from metadata supplied by the sample provider and were not determined by assay-based typing. Summary of the overall study and its limitations: The quantity of clinical and demographic metadata differed by source and by participant and was supplied without curation.

On this clone itself: Its antigen remains undetermined. No base-level quality is on record; no much larger clone is a single base apart.

One collaborating source in Seattle enrolled patients during active infection and followed them longitudinally through the course of disease. Whole blood was collected in K2EDTA tubes by collaborating institutions according to the institutions' own protocols. For TCRbeta analysis, collaborators shipped samples as frozen whole blood, isolated PBMCs, or DNA extracted from either of those sample types. The immunoSEQ Assay, a bias-controlled multiplex PCR, was used to amplify TCRbeta CDR3 regions from genomic DNA. The authors processed their data as follows. The number of nucleated cells in each sample was estimated by amplification of reference gene primers within the assay. To quantify the absolute abundance of each unique TCRbeta CDR3 rearrangement, sequence reads were collapsed and filtered. For each sample, productive Simpson clonality was calculated by taking the square root of Simpson's diversity index across productive rearrangements. The clones in this table, taken by TCRdb from immuneACCESS, are in-frame only. Not every clone is retained; where verified, under half of the shortfall comes from an unresolved V gene, and the cause of the rest is unknown. V, J and clone size are those of that table, while D and trimming were read from the DNA. The sample has about 43,000 clones on record, about 83% of them singletons. The ten biggest clones cover approximately 3.8% of the sample.

Including the terminal cysteine and phenylalanine, the CDR3 comprises 15 residues. The DNA shown is the 45-base CDR3, in frame from base 1. CDR1 and CDR2 are drawn from the germline V gene (reference sequence): LNHNV, YYDKDF. Ends trimmed: V by 1 base, J by 6 bases; bases unmatched to a gene: 5. The sequence links TRBV15 to TRBJ2-1, with 8 bases aligning to TRBD2. This TCR was recovered from a man aged 40-49 years with COVID-19, enrolled during active disease. The sample was peripheral blood. Here the CDR3 is given as CATSRGGAGGNEQFF. The DNA is TGTGCCACCAGCAGAGGAGGGGCGGGGGGCAATGAGCAGTTCTTC.